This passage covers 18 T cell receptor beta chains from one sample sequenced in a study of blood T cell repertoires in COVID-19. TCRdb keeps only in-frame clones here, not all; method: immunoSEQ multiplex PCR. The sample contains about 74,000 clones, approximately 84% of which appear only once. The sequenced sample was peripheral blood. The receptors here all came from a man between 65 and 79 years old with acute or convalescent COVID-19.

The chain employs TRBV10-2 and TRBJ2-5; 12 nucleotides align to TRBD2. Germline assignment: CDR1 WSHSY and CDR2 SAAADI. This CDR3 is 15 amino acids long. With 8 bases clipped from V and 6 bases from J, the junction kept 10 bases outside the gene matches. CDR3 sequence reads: CASGPSGGAAKTQYF. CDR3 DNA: TGCGCCAGCGGCCCTAGCGGGGGGGCCGCGAAGACCCAGTACTTC.

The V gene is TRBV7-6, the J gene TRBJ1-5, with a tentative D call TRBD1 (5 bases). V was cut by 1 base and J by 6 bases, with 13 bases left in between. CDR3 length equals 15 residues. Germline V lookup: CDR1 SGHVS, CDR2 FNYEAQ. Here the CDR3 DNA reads TGTGCCAGCAGCTTAGGTAGCACAGGCCCTCAGCCCCAGCATTTT. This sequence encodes CASSLGSTGPQPQHF.

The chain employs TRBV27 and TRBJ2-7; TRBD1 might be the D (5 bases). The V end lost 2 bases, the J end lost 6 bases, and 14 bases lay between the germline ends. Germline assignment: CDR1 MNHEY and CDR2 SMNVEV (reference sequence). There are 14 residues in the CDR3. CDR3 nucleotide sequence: TGTGCCAGCAGTTTAAGCCAGGGTCTAGGCGAGCAGTACTTC. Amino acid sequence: CASSLSQGLGEQYF.

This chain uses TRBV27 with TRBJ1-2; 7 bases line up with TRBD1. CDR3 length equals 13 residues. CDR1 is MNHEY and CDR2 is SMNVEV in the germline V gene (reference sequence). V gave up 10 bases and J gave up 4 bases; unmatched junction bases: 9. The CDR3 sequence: CATRGGILYGYTF. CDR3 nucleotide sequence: TGTGCCACCAGGGGGGGTATCCTCTATGGCTACACCTTC.

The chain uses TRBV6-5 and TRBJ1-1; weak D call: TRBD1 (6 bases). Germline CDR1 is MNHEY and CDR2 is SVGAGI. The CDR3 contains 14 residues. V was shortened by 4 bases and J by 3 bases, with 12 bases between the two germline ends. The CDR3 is CASSFRQDYTEAFF. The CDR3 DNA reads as TGTGCCAGCAGTTTTCGACAGGACTACACTGAAGCTTTCTTT.

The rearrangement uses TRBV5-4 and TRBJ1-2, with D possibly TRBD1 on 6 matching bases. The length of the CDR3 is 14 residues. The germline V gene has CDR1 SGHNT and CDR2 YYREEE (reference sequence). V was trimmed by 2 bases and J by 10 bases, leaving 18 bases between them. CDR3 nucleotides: TGTGCCAGCAGCTTTGACGACCGGACAGTGGACTACACCTTC. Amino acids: CASSFDDRTVDYTF.

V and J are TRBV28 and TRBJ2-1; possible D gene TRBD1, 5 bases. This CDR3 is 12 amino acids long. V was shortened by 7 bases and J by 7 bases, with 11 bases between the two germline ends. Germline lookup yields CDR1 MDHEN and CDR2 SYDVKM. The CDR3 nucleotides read TGTGCCAGCATGGTAGGGGTTAATGAGCAGTTCTTC. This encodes CASMVGVNEQFF.

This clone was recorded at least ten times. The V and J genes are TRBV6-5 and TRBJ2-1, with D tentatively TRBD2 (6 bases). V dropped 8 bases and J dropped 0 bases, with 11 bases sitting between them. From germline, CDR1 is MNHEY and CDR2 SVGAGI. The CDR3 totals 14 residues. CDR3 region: CASSQRASYNEQFF. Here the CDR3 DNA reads TGTGCCAGCTCTCAGCGGGCCTCCTACAATGAGCAGTTCTTC.

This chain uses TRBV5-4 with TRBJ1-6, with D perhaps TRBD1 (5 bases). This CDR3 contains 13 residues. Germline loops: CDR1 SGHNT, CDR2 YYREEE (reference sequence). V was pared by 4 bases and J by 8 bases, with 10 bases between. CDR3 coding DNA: TGTGCCAGCAGCCCAACGGGGGATTCACCCCTCCACTTT. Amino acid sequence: CASSPTGDSPLHF.

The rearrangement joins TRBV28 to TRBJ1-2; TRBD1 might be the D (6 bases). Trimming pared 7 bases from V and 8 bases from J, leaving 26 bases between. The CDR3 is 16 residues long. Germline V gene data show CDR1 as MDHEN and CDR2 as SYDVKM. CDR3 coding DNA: TGTGCCAGCACCGAGGAAGGGACACTCTCCTTGCGGGGCTACACCTTC. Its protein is CASTEEGTLSLRGYTF.

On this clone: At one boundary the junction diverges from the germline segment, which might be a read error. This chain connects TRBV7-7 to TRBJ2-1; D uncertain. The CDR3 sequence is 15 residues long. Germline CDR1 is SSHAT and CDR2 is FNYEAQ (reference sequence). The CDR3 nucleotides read TGTGCTAGCAGCTTGGGTAGCAGCTCCTACAATGAGCAGTTCTTC. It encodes CASSLGSSSYNEQFF.

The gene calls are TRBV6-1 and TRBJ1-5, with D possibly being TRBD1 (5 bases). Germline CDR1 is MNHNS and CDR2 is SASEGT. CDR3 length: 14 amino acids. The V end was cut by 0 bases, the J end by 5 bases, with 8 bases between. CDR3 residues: CASSEATGYQPQHF. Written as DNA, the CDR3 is TGTGCCAGCAGTGAAGCCACAGGCTATCAGCCCCAGCATTTT.

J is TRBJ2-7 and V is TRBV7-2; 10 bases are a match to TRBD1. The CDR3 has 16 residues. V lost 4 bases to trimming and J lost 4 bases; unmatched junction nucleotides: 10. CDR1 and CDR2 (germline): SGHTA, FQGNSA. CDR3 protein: CASSYGRDRGGYEQYF. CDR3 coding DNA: TGTGCCAGCAGCTACGGGCGGGACAGGGGCGGGTACGAGCAGTACTTC.

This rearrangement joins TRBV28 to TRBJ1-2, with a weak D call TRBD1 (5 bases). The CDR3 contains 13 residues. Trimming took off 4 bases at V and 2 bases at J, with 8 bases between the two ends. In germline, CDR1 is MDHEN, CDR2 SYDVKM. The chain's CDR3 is CASSWEGNYGYTF. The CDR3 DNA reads TGTGCCAGCAGTTGGGAGGGGAACTATGGCTACACCTTC.

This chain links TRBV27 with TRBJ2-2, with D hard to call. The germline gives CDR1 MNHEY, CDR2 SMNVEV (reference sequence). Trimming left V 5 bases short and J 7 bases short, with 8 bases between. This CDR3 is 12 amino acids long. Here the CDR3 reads CASSPLVGELFF. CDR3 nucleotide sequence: TGTGCCAGCAGTCCCCTCGTCGGGGAGCTGTTTTTT.

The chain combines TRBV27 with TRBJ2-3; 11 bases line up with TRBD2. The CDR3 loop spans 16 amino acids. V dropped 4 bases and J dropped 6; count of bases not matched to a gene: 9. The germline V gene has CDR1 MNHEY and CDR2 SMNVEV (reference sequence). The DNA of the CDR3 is TGTGCCAGCAGTTCCTTAGCGGGAGGGCCGGCGGATACGCAGTATTTT. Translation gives CASSSLAGGPADTQYF.

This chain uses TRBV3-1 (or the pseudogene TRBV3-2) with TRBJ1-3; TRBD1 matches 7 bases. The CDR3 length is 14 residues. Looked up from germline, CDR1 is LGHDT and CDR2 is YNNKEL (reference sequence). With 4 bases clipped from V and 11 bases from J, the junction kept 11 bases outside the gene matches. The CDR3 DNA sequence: TGTGCCAGCAGCCGAGGAACAGGGGTGGGTGCCATATATTTT. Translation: CASSRGTGVGAIYF.

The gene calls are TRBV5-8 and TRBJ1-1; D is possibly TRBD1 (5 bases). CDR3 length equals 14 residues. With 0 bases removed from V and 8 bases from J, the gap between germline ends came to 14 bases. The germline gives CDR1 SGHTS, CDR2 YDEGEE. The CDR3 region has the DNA TGTGCCAGCAGCTTGGCCGGGGGTCTCGGGGAAGCTTTCTTT. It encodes CASSLAGGLGEAFF. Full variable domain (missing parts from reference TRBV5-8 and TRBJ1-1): EAGVTQSPTHLIKTRGQQATLRCSPISGHTSVYWYQQALGLGLQFLLWYDEGEERNRGNFPPRFSGRQFPNYSSELNVNALELEDSALYLCASSLAGGLGEAFFGQGTRLTVV.